This T cell receptor (beta chain) was sequenced during a study of Ad26.COV2.S vaccination and SARS-CoV-2 variants. Libraries were prepared by immunoSEQ multiplex PCR; TCRdb keeps only in-frame clonotypes and omits some of them. This sample has about 350,000 clones, with 88% found just once. This clone was observed once. The CDR3 is made up of 13 amino acids. With 10 bases clipped from V and 8 bases from J, the junction kept 7 bases outside the gene matches. From germline, CDR1 is MNHEY and CDR2 SMNVEV (reference sequence). Treatment reported: around 19 received Ad26.COV2.S at low or high dose, single or two shots; a few received placebo; per-sample allocation not given. Collection of the samples took place on day 63 after the first injection of vaccine or placebo.

This TCR derives from a person between 18 and 60 years old who received the Ad26.COV2.S COVID-19 vaccine or a placebo. The sample consisted of peripheral blood, taken in a trial of Ad26.COV2.S vaccine versus placebo. This chain joins TRBV27 and TRBJ2-2; 10 bases fit TRBD2. In DNA, the CDR3 is TGTGCCACCAATCTAGCGGGAGCGGGGGAGCTGTTTTTT. Translating gives CATNLAGAGELFF.